These 15 T cell receptor beta chains were all obtained from the same sample, sequenced in a study of shared clonotypes between healthy human individuals (dated by TCRdb to the early 2020s). The library was generated by the immunoSEQ multiplex PCR assay. TCRdb holds this immuneACCESS table with in-frame rearrangements only. Some clones are missing; in checked studies, unresolved V genes explain under half, and the rest has no known cause. This sample is represented by roughly 2.5 million clones; roughly nine tenths of them were singletons. The ten largest clones capture more than 0.12% of the sample. The source material was naive CD4+ T cells sorted from blood. Taken with the paper, the label for cell subset or site translates to: CD45RA+ positively selected. The receptors shown here come from a man younger than 35 in good health.

This clone was seen a single time. V and J are TRBV6-6 and TRBJ2-3; D might be TRBD2 (6 bases). The CDR3 sequence is 13 residues long. The V gene lost 7 bases and the J gene lost 2 bases, with 10 bases spanning the gap. Germline V lookup: CDR1 MNHNY, CDR2 SVGAGI (reference sequence). The CDR3 sequence: CASTTSFTDTQYF. The DNA for the CDR3 is TGTGCCAGCACCACTAGCTTCACAGATACGCAGTATTTT.

This clone has just a few counts. CDR3 in DNA: TGCGCCAGCCGCTTAGCCCACACAGGGTGCGGTCAGCCCCAGCATTTT. Encoded protein: CASRLAHTGCGQPQHF. This chain uses TRBV23-1 with TRBJ1-5; D is possibly TRBD1 (6 bases). TRBV23-1 is recorded as an ORF, its role being uncertain. The CDR3 has 16 amino acids. Deletions cut 8 bases from V and 6 bases from J, with 23 bases between.

The chain uses TRBV6-5 and TRBJ1-1, with D possibly TRBD1 on 5 matching bases. Germline V gene data show CDR1 as MNHEY and CDR2 as SVGAGI. V lost 6 bases to trimming and J lost 1 base, with 9 bases between them. The CDR3 contains 13 residues. The CDR3 reads CASRQDRNTEAFF. The CDR3 bases are TGTGCCAGCAGACAAGACAGGAACACTGAAGCTTTCTTT.

The V call is TRBV6-6, the J call TRBJ1-3; D is unclear. Per germline, CDR1 MNHNY and CDR2 SVGAGI (reference sequence). Trimming left V 7 bases short and J 7 bases short, with 11 bases between. CDR3 length equals 12 residues. CDR3 amino acids: CASTYGPNTIYF. CDR3 sequence (DNA): TGTGCCAGCACCTACGGCCCGAACACCATATATTTT.

The chain carries TRBV28 and TRBJ2-4, with D maybe TRBD2 (6 bases). Between the trimmed V and J ends, which lost 6 bases and 9 bases, there was a span of 15 bases. The germline CDR1 and CDR2 sequences are MDHEN and SYDVKM. CDR3 length equals 13 residues. The CDR3 spells CASSPRDLGIQYF. CDR3 DNA: TGTGCCAGCAGCCCTAGGGACTTGGGCATTCAGTACTTC.

As regards this clone: The sample contains more than one DNA sequence encoding this CDR3. The chain links TRBV7-9 to TRBJ2-7, with no clear D. Germline V gene lookup returns CDR1 SEHNR and CDR2 FQNEAQ (reference sequence). The ends were cut back, 6 bases at V and 3 bases at J, with 6 bases in the middle. The CDR3 runs 11 residues. The CDR3 nucleotides are TGTGCCAGCAGTCGCGGCTACGAGCAGTACTTC. Translation gives CASSRGYEQYF.

This chain joins TRBV6-1 and TRBJ1-3, with TRBD1 identical over 12 bases. V was clipped by 3 bases and J by 1 base; unmatched bases: 4. Per germline, CDR1 MNHNS and CDR2 SASEGT. The CDR3 totals 17 residues. CDR3 sequence reads: CASSDPGQGASGNTIYF. The DNA of the CDR3 is TGTGCCAGCAGTGACCCGGGACAGGGGGCTTCTGGAAACACCATATATTTT.

The rearrangement uses TRBV2 and TRBJ2-1; D gene uncertain. Germline-derived CDR1 and CDR2 are SNHLY and FYNNEI. This CDR3 region has 12 residues. Trimming pared 6 bases from V and 6 bases from J, leaving 9 bases between. Here the CDR3 DNA reads TGTGCCAGCAGAGGTAGTCCCAATGAGCAGTTCTTC. As protein: CASRGSPNEQFF.

The genes are TRBV6-1 and TRBJ1-2; tentative D call: TRBD1 (5 bases). Germline CDR1 and CDR2: MNHNS and SASEGT. This CDR3 has 13 amino acids. Trimming pared 1 base from V and 9 bases from J, leaving 12 bases between. The CDR3 region has the DNA TGTGCCAGCAGTGAAGAAGGGGCCGCCAGCTACACCTTC. As protein: CASSEEGAASYTF.

About this clone: Other DNA sequences within the sample encode an identical CDR3. This chain links TRBV7-2 with TRBJ2-3, with D unclear. Germline assignment: CDR1 SGHTA and CDR2 FQGNSA. V was shortened by 0 bases and J by 6 bases, with 4 bases between the two germline ends. This CDR3 has 12 amino acids. In nucleotides, the CDR3 is TGTGCCAGCAGCTTAGCTGTTGATACGCAGTATTTT. Protein product: CASSLAVDTQYF. The entire variable domain, with the rest obtained from reference TRBV7-2 and TRBJ2-3, is as follows: GAGVSQSPSNKVTEKGKDVELRCDPISGHTALYWYRQSLGQGLEFLIYFQGNSAPDKSGLPSDRFSAERTGGSVSTLTIQRTQQEDSAVYLCASSLAVDTQYFGPGTRLTVL.

This clone was seen once. Other DNA sequences in the sample encode the same CDR3. The CDR3 here is CATSRDRKTQYF. For the CDR3, the DNA is TGTGCCACCAGCAGAGATCGTAAGACCCAGTACTTC. The J gene is TRBJ2-5, the V gene TRBV15, with D uncertain. This CDR3 spans 12 amino acids. V lost 0 bases and J 6 bases, leaving 5 bases between the germline ends. Germline values: CDR1 LNHNV, CDR2 YYDKDF (reference sequence).

The rearrangement links TRBV10-2 to TRBJ2-7; 7 positions agree with TRBD1. The CDR3 is 14 amino acids. Trimming removed 4 bases from V and 2 bases from J; junction bases left unmatched: 5. Germline V gene lookup returns CDR1 WSHSY and CDR2 SAAADI. In DNA form, the CDR3 reads TGCGCCAGCAGTGCCCCCCAGGGGGCCTACGAGCAGTACTTC. Protein sequence: CASSAPQGAYEQYF.

The chain links TRBV5-1 to TRBJ2-3; 9 nucleotides line up with TRBD2. The J segment lost 4 bases and the V segment lost 2 bases, leaving 2 bases of the junction unmatched. The CDR3 runs 14 residues. Germline loops: CDR1 SGHRS, CDR2 YFSETQ. CDR3 nucleotide sequence: TGCGCCAGCAGCTTTCGCGGGGGGGCAGATACGCAGTATTTT. It encodes CASSFRGGADTQYF.

The rearrangement joins TRBV4-1 to TRBJ1-5; 9 nucleotides line up with TRBD1. This CDR3 has 17 amino acids. Trimming cost V 1 base and J 3 bases; bases outside gene matches: 7. Germline V lookup: CDR1 MGHRA, CDR2 YSYEKL. CDR3 nucleotide sequence: TGCGCCAGCAGCCAAGTCGGACAGGGGACTTCCAATCAGCCCCAGCATTTT. Protein sequence: CASSQVGQGTSNQPQHF.

The chain is built from TRBV7-9 and TRBJ1-3; 8 positions agree with TRBD1. This CDR3 is built from 16 residues. The germline V gene has CDR1 SEHNR and CDR2 FQNEAQ (reference sequence). The ends lost 5 bases at V and 0 bases at J; junction bases unmatched: 6. CDR3 sequence: CASSLDRALSGNTIYF. DNA for the CDR3: TGTGCCAGCAGCCTGGACAGGGCTCTCTCTGGAAACACCATATATTTT.